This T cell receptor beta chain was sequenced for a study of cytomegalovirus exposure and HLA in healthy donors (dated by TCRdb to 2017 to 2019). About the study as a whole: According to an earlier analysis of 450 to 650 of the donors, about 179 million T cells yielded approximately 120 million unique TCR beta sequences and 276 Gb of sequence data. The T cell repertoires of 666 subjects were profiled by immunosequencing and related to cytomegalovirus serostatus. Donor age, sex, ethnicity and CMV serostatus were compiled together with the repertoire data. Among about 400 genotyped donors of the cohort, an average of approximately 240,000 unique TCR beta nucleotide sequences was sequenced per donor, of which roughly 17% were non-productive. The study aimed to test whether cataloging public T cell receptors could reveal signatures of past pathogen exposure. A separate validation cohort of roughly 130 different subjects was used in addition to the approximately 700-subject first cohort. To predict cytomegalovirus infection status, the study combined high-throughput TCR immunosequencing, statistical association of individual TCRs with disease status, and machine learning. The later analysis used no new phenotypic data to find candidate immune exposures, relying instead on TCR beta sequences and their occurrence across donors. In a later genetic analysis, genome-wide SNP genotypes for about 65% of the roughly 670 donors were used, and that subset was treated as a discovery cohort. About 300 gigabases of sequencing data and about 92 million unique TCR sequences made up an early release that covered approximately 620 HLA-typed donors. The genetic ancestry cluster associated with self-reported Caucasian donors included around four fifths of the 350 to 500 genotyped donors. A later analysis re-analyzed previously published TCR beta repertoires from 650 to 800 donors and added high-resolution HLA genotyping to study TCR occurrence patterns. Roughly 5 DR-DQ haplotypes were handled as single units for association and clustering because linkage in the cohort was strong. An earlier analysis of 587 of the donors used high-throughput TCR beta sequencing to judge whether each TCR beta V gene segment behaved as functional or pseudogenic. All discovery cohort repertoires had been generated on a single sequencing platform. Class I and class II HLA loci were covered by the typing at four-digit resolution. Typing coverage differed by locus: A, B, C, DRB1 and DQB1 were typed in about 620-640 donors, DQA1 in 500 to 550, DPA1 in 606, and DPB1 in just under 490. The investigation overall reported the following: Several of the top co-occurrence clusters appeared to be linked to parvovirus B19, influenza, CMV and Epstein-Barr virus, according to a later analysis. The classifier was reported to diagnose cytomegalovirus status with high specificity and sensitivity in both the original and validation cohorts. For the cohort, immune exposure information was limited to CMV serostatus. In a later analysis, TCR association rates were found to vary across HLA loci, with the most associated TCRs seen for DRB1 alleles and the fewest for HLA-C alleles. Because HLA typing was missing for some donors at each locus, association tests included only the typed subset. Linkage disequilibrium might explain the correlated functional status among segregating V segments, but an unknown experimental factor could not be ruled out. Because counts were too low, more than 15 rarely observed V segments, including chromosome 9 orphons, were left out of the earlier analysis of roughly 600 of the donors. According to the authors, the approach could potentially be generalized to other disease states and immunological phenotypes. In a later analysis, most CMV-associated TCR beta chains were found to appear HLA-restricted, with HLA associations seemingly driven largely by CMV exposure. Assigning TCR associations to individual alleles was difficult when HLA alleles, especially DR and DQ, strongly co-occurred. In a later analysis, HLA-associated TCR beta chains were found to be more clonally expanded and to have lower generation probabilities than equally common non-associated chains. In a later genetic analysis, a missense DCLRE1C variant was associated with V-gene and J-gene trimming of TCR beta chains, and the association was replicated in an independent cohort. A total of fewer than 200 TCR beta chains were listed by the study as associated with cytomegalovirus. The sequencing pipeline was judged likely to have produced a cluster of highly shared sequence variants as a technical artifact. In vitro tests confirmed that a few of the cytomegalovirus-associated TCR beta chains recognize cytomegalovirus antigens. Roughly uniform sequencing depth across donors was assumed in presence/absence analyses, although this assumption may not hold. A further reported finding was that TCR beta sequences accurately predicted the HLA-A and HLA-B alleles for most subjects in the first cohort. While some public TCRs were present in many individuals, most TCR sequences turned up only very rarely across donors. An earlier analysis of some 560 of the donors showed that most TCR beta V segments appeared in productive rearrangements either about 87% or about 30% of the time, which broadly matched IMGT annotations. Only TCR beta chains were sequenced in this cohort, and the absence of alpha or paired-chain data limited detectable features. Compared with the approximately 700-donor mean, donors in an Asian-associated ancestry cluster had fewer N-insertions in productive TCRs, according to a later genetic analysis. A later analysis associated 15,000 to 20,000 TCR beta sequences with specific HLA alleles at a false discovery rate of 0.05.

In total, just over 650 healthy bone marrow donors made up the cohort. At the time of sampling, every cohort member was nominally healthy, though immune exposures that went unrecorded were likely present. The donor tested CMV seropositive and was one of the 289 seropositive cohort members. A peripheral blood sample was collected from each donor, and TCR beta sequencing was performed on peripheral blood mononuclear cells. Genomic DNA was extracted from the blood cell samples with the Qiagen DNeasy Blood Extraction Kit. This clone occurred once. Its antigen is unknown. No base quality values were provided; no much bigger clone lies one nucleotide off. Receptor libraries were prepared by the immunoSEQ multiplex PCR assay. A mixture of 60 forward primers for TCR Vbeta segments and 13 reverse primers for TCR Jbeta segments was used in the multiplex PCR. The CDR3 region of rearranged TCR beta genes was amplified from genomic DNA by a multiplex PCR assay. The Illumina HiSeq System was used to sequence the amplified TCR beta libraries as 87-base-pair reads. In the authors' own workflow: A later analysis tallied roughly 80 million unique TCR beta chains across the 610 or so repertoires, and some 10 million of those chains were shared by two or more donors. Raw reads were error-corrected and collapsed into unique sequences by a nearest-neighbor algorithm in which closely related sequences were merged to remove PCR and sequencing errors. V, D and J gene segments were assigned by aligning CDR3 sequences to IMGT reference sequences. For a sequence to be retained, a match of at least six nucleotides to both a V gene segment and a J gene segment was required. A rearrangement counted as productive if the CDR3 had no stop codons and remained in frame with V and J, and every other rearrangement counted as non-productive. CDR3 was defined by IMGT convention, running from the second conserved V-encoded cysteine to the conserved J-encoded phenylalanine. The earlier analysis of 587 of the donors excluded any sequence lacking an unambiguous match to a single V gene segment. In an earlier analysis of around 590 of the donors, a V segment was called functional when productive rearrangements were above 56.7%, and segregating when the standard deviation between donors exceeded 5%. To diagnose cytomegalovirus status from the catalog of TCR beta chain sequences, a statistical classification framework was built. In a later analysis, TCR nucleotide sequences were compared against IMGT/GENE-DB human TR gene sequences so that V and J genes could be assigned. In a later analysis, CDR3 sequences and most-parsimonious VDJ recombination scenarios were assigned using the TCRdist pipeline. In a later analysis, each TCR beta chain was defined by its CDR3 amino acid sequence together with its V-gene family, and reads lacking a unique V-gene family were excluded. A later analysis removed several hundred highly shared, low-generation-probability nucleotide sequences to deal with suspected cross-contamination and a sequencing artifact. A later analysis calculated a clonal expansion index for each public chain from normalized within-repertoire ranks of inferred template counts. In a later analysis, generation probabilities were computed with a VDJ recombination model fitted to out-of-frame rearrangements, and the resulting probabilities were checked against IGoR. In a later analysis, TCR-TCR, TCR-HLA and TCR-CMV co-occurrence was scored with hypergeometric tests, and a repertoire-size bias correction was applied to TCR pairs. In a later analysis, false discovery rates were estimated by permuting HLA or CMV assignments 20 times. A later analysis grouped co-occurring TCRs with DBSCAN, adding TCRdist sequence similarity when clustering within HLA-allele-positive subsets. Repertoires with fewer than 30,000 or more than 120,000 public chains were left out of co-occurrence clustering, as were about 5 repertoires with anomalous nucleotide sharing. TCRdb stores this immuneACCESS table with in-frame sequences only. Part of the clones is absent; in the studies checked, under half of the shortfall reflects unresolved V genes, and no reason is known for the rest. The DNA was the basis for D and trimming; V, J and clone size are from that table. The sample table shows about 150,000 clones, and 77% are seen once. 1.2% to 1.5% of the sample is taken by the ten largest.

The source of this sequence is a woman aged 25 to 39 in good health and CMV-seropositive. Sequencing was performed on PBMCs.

This receptor has the CDR3 CASSQGPRERADTQYF. The DNA sequence reads TGTGCCAGCAGCCAAGGTCCGCGGGAGAGGGCAGATACGCAGTATTTT. The V and J segments used are TRBV4-2 and TRBJ2-3, with 7 bases matching TRBD2. The germline V gene specifies LGHNA as CDR1 and YNFKEQ as CDR2. The CDR3 measures 16 amino acids from cysteine to phenylalanine. Of all the DNA, just the CDR3 is kept, 48 bases in frame from base 1. Compared with germline, V lacks 1 base and J lacks 4 bases; bases without a gene match: 8.